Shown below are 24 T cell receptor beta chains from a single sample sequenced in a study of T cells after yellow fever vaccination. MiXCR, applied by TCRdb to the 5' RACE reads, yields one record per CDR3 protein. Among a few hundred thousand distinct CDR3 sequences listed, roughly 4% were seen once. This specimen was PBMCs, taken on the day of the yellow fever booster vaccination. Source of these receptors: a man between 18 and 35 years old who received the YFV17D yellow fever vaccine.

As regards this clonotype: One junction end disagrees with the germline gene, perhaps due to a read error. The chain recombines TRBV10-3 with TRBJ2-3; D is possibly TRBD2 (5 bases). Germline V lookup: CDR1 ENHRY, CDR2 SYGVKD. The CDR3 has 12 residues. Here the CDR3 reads CAIGGSVDKQYF. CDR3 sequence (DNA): TGTGCCATCGGCGGGTCCGTAGATAAGCAGTATTTT.

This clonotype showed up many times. The CDR3: CASLEQWNTEAFF. CDR3 bases: TGTGCCAGCTTAGAACAGTGGAACACTGAAGCTTTCTTT. The chain recombines TRBV18 with TRBJ1-1; D ambiguous. Trimming shortened V by 7 bases and J by 1 base, and 10 bases separated the two germline ends. The CDR3 is 13 amino acids. From germline, CDR1 is KGHSH and CDR2 LQKENI.

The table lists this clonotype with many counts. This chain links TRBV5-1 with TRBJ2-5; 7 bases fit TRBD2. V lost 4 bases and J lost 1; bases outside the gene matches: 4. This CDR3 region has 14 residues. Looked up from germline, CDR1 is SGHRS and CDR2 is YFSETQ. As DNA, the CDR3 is TGCGCCAGCAGCCTGGGAGGGACCCAAGAGACCCAGTACTTC. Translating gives CASSLGGTQETQYF.

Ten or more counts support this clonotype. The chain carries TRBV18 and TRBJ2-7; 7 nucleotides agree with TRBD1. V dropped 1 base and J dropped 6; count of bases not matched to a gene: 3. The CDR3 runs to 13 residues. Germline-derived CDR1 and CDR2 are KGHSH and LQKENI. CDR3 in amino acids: CASSPQGAGEQYF. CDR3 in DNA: TGTGCCAGCTCACCACAGGGGGCTGGCGAGCAGTACTTC. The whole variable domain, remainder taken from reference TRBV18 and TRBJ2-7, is NAGVMQNPRHLVRRRGQEARLRCSPMKGHSHVYWYRQLPEEGLKFMVYLQKENIIDESGMPKERFSAEFPKEGPSILRIQQVVRGDSAAYFCASSPQGAGEQYFGPGTRLTVT.

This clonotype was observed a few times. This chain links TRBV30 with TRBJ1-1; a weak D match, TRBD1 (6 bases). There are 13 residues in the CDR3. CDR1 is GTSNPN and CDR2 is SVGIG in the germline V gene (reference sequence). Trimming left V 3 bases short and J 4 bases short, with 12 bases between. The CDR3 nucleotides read TGTGCCTGGAGCTACAGGGCTGCCACTGAAGCTTTCTTT. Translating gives CAWSYRAATEAFF.

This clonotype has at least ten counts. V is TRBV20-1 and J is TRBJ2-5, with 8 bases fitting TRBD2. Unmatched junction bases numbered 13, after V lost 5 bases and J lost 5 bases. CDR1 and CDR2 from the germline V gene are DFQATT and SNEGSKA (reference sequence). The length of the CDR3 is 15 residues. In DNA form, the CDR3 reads TGCAGTGCTCCCCGTGGTAGCGGGGTAAGGGAGACCCAGTACTTC. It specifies CSAPRGSGVRETQYF.

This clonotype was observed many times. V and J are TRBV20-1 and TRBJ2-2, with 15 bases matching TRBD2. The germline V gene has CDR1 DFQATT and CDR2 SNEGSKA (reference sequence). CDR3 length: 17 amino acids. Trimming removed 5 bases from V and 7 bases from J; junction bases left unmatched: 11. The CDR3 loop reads CSAPPGLAGGTGGELFF. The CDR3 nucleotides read TGCAGTGCTCCACCTGGACTAGCGGGGGGGACAGGCGGGGAGCTGTTTTTT.

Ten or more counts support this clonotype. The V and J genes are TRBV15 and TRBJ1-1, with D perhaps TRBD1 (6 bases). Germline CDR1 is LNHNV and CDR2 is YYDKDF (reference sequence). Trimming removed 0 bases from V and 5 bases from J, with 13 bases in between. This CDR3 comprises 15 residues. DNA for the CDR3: TGTGCCACCAGCAGAGATCCACAGGGAGGGACTGAAGCTTTCTTT. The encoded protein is CATSRDPQGGTEAFF.

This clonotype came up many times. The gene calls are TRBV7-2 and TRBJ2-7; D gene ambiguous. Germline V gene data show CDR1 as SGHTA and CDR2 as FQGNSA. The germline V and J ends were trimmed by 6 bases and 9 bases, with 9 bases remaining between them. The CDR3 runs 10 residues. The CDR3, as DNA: TGTGCCAGCAGTCCACTCCTGCAGTACTTC. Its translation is CASSPLLQYF.

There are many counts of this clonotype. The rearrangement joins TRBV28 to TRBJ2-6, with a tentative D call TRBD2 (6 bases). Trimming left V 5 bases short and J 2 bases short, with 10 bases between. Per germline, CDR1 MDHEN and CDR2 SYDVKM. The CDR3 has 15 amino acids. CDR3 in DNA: TGTGCCAGCAGTCCGCCGGGGGCTGGGGCCAACGTCCTGACTTTC. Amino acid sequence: CASSPPGAGANVLTF.

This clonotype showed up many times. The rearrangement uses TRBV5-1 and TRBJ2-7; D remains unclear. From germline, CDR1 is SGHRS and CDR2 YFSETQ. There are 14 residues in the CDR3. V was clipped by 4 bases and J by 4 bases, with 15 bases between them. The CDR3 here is CASSPSSMSYEQYV. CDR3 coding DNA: TGCGCCAGCAGCCCATCCAGTATGAGTTACGAGCAGTACGTC.

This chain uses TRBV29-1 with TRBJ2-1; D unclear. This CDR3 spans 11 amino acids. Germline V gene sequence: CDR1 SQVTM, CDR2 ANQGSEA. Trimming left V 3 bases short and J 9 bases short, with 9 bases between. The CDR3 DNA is TGCAGCGTTGATCGAACGCCTGAGCAGTTCTTC. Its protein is CSVDRTPEQFF.

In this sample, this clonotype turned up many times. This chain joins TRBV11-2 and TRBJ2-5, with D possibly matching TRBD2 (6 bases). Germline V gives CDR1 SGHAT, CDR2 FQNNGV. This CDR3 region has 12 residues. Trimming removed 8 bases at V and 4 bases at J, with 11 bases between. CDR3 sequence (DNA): TGTGCCAGCGGAGGGTTGGGAGAGACCCAGTACTTC. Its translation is CASGGLGETQYF.

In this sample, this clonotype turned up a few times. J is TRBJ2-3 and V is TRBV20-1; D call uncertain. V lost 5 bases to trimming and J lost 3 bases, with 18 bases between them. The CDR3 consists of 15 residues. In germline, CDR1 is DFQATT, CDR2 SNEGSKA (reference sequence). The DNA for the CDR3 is TGCAGTGCTCATAAGTCCAGCACCTGGACAGATACGCAGTATTTT. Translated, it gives CSAHKSSTWTDTQYF.

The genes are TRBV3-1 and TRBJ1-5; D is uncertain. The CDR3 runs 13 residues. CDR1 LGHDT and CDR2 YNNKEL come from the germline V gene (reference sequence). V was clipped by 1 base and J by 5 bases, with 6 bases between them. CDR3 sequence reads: CASSQGLYQPQHF. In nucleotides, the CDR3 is TGTGCCAGCAGCCAAGGATTGTATCAGCCCCAGCATTTT.

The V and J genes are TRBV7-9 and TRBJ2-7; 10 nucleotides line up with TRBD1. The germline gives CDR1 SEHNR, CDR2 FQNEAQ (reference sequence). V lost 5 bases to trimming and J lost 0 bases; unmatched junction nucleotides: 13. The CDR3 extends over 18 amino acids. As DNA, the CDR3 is TGTGCCAGCAGCCCTTACGGACAGGGGGTTCCCACCTCCTACGAGCAGTACTTC. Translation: CASSPYGQGVPTSYEQYF.

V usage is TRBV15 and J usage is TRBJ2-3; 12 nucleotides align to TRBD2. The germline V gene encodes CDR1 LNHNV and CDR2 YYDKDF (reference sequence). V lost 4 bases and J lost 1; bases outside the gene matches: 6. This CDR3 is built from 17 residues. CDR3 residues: CATSTARTSGGTDTQYF. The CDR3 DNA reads TGTGCCACCAGCACCGCGAGGACTAGCGGGGGCACAGATACGCAGTATTTT.

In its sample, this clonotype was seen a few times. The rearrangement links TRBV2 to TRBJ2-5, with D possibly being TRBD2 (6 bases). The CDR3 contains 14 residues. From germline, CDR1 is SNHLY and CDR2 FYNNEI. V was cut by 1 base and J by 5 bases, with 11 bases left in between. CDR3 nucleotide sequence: TGTGCCAGCAGTGAAGAGCCTAGCGCGGAGACCCAGTACTTC. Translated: CASSEEPSAETQYF. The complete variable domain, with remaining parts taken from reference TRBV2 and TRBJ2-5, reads EPEVTQTPSHQVTQMGQEVILRCVPISNHLYFYWYRQILGQKVEFLVSFYNNEISEKSEIFDDQFSVERPDGSNFTLKIRSTKLEDSAMYFCASSEEPSAETQYFGPGTRLLVL.

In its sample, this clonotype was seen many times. CDR3 region: CASRDTGSAGNTIYF. The CDR3 bases are TGTGCCAGCAGGGACACAGGGTCGGCTGGAAACACCATATATTTT. The chain joins TRBV12-3 or TRBV12-4 to TRBJ1-3; weak D call: TRBD1 (6 bases). V shed 6 bases and J shed 2 bases, with 14 bases lying between them. The CDR3 runs to 15 residues.

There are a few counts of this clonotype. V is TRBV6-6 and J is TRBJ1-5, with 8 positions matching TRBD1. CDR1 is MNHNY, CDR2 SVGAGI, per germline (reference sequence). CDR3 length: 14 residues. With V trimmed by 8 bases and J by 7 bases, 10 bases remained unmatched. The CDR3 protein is CASCLGQGAQPQHF. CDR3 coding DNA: TGTGCCAGCTGTTTAGGGCAGGGGGCCCAGCCCCAGCATTTT.

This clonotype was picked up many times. In DNA, the CDR3 is TGCGCCAGCAGCCTCCACCGTGGGGGGGAGACCCAGTACTTC. Translating gives CASSLHRGGETQYF. The gene calls are TRBV4-3 and TRBJ2-5; possible D gene TRBD2, 6 bases. The CDR3 totals 14 residues. V was shortened by 4 bases and J by 5 bases, with 14 bases between the two germline ends. Looked up from germline, CDR1 is LGHNA and CDR2 is YSLEER.

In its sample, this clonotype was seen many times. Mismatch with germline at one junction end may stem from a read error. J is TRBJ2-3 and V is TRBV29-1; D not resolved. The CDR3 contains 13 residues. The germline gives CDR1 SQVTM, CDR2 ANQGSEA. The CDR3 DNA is TGCAGCGTTAAAGACGTCTCACCAGATACGCAGTATTTT. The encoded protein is CSVKDVSPDTQYF.

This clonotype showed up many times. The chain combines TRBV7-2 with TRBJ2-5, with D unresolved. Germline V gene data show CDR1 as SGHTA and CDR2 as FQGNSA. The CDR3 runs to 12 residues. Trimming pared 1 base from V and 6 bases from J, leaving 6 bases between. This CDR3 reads CASSLVEKTQYF. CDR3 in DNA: TGTGCCAGCAGCTTAGTAGAGAAGACCCAGTACTTC.

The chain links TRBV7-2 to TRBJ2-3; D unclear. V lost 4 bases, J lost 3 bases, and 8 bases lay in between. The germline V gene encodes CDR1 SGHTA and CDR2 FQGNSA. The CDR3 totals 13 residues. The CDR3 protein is CASSWPSTDTQYF. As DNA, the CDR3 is TGTGCCAGCAGCTGGCCCTCTACAGATACGCAGTATTTT.